The 31 T cell receptor beta chains reported below all come from one sample, sequenced in a study of blood T cell repertoires in COVID-19. Here immunoSEQ multiplex PCR was the method, and the copy in TCRdb shows in-frame clones only, minus some. Here the sample spans more than 150,000 clones, about nine tenths being singletons. Specimen: PBMCs or T cells enriched from blood (not recorded which). The receptors here all came from a woman in her 30s who had recovered from COVID-19.

The J gene is TRBJ2-5, the V gene TRBV7-3; the D is unclear. There are 13 residues in the CDR3. Trimming removed 1 base from V and 3 bases from J, with 6 bases in between. CDR1 and CDR2 (germline): SGHTA, FQGTGA. CDR3 residues: CASSLNREETQYF. CDR3 nucleotide sequence: TGTGCCAGCAGCTTAAATCGGGAAGAGACCCAGTACTTC. Filled out from reference TRBV7-3 and TRBJ2-5, the complete variable domain reads GAGVSQTPSNKVTEKGKYVELRCDPISGHTALYWYRQSLGQGPEFLIYFQGTGAADDSGLPNDRFFAVRPEGSVSTLKIQRTERGDSAVYLCASSLNREETQYFGPGTRLLVL.

This chain links TRBV7-2 with TRBJ2-3; 12 positions agree with TRBD2. This CDR3 has 15 residues. The V and J ends lost 6 bases and 5 bases, in that order; junction bases with no gene match: 6. Germline CDR1 and CDR2: SGHTA and FQGNSA. The CDR3 DNA reads TGTGCCAGCAGAGCTAGCGGGGGGGCGGGAGATACGCAGTATTTT. Translation: CASRASGGAGDTQYF.

This sequence joins TRBV4-2 and TRBJ1-4; D gene uncertain. Looked up from germline, CDR1 is LGHNA and CDR2 is YNFKEQ. V dropped 0 bases and J dropped 0 bases, with 5 bases sitting between them. This CDR3 comprises 15 residues. The CDR3 DNA sequence: TGTGCCAGCAGCCAAGATCAGTCAACTAATGAAAAACTGTTTTTT. It specifies CASSQDQSTNEKLFF.

Comment on this clone: The junction and the germline gene differ at one end; a read error may be behind it. The J gene is TRBJ2-5, the V gene TRBV2; D is ambiguous. The germline gives CDR1 SNHLY, CDR2 FYNNEI. This CDR3 comprises 13 residues. The chain's CDR3 is CASSEDYQEPQYF. The CDR3 DNA is TGTGCCAGCAGTGAAGACTATCAAGAGCCCCAGTACTTC.

This clone has at least ten counts. The chain is built from TRBV7-3 and TRBJ2-1; 7 bases are shared with TRBD2. Trimming removed 2 bases from V and 5 bases from J; junction bases left unmatched: 6. The germline CDR1 and CDR2 sequences are SGHTA and FQGTGA. The CDR3 spans 15 residues. Written as DNA, the CDR3 is TGTGCCAGCAGCTTAGAAGGAGCGGGGAACAATGAGCAGTTCTTC. It translates to CASSLEGAGNNEQFF.

Here the CDR3 reads CASSPDRDRADTQYF. The CDR3 nucleotides read TGTGCCAGCAGCCCCGACAGGGATAGAGCAGATACGCAGTATTTT. The rearrangement joins TRBV6-5 to TRBJ2-3; 7 positions agree with TRBD1. The CDR3 has 15 residues. V lost 6 bases, J lost 4 bases, and 10 bases stayed unmatched. Germline V gives CDR1 MNHEY, CDR2 SVGAGI.

The rearrangement uses TRBV25-1 and TRBJ1-6, with D possibly matching TRBD1 (6 bases). The CDR3 length is 14 residues. V was shortened by 5 bases and J by 5 bases, with 10 bases between the two germline ends. Looked up from germline, CDR1 is MGHDK and CDR2 is SYGVNS. The CDR3 DNA is TGTGCCAGCAGTAAACAGGGTAATAATTCACCCCTCCACTTT. Translation gives CASSKQGNNSPLHF.

The chain combines TRBV27 with TRBJ2-1; 7 positions match TRBD1. Trimming removed 8 bases from V and 6 bases from J; junction bases left unmatched: 16. The CDR3 runs 16 residues. Germline CDR1 is MNHEY and CDR2 is SMNVEV (reference sequence). CDR3 loop: CASWNTGEGKINEQFF. CDR3 DNA sequence: TGTGCCAGCTGGAACACAGGGGAAGGTAAAATCAATGAGCAGTTCTTC.

The CDR3: CASRTGQGAGNQPQHF. The CDR3 nucleotides are TGTGCCAGCAGGACGGGACAGGGGGCCGGCAATCAGCCCCAGCATTTT. J is TRBJ1-5 and V is TRBV2; 12 bases are a match to TRBD1. J gave up 2 bases and V 6 bases, and 5 bases lay outside the gene matches. The germline CDR1 and CDR2 sequences are SNHLY and FYNNEI. The CDR3 extends over 16 amino acids.

V and J are TRBV30 and TRBJ1-2, with D maybe TRBD1 (6 bases). Trimming left V 1 base short and J 4 bases short, with 13 bases between. Germline V lookup: CDR1 GTSNPN, CDR2 SVGIG (reference sequence). The CDR3 runs to 14 residues. CDR3 amino acids: CAWSEGHSSYGYTF. The CDR3, as DNA: TGTGCCTGGAGTGAGGGACACTCCAGCTATGGCTACACCTTC.

The chain is built from TRBV5-1 and TRBJ1-4; 8 nucleotides line up with TRBD1. V trimming: 0 bases; J trimming: 8 bases; junction bases outside the gene matches: 6. The CDR3 is made up of 15 amino acids. Germline CDR1 is SGHRS and CDR2 is YFSETQ. The CDR3 DNA reads TGCGCCAGCAGCTTGGAGGGGGGACAGGCCGAAAAACTGTTTTTT. Residues: CASSLEGGQAEKLFF.

The chain has TRBV27 and TRBJ2-3; 9 bases map to TRBD1. CDR1 and CDR2 (germline): MNHEY, SMNVEV (reference sequence). The trim removed 6 bases at V and 3 bases at J, leaving 7 bases unmatched. This CDR3 is 15 amino acids long. This CDR3 reads CASRETGGETDTQYF. The DNA of the CDR3 is TGTGCCAGCAGAGAGACAGGGGGGGAGACAGATACGCAGTATTTT.

The V gene is TRBV5-4, the J gene TRBJ1-1; TRBD1 matches 8 bases. CDR1 and CDR2 (germline): SGHNT, YYREEE (reference sequence). V gave up 4 bases and J gave up 3 bases; unmatched junction bases: 8. The CDR3 contains 15 residues. This chain's CDR3 is CASSPTDRVDTEAFF. The DNA of the CDR3 is TGTGCCAGCAGCCCAACGGACAGGGTTGACACTGAAGCTTTCTTT.

The chain is built from TRBV18 and TRBJ1-5; D is uncertain. Trimming took off 1 base at V and 1 base at J, with 5 bases between the two ends. The CDR3 runs 14 residues. The germline V gene has CDR1 KGHSH and CDR2 LQKENI. This CDR3 is CASSPRGSNQPQHF. The CDR3 bases are TGTGCCAGCTCACCACGAGGGAGCAATCAGCCCCAGCATTTT.

The rearrangement joins TRBV29-1 to TRBJ2-7, with TRBD2 as a possible D gene (6 bases). V gave up 5 bases and J gave up 6 bases, with 20 bases separating them. The germline gives CDR1 SQVTM, CDR2 ANQGSEA. The CDR3 has 14 amino acids. The CDR3 sequence is CSVHSGEPGTEQYF. The CDR3 nucleotides read TGCAGCGTTCATTCGGGGGAACCAGGGACCGAGCAGTACTTC.

The chain recombines TRBV24-1 with TRBJ2-1; the match to TRBD2 covers 12 bases. The CDR3 extends over 15 amino acids. The ends lost 9 bases at V and 8 bases at J; junction bases unmatched: 10. The germline CDR1 and CDR2 sequences are KGHDR and SFDVKD. The CDR3 DNA follows: TGTGCCACCGGGGTGACTAGCGGGAGTGAGGATGAGCAGTTCTTC. Translating it yields CATGVTSGSEDEQFF.

This chain joins TRBV6-6 and TRBJ1-2; tentative D call: TRBD1 (6 bases). The V gene lost 2 bases and the J gene lost 2 bases, with 9 bases spanning the gap. Per the germline V gene, CDR1 is MNHNY and CDR2 is SVGAGI (reference sequence). The CDR3 spans 14 residues. CDR3 nucleotide sequence: TGTGCCAGCAGTTACCAGGGGTCCAACTATGGCTACACCTTC. It is translated as CASSYQGSNYGYTF.

This clone is medium-sized in the sample. The CDR3 here is CASSEARHRTQYF. CDR3 DNA: TGTGCCAGCAGTGAAGCACGCCACAGGACCCAGTACTTC. This sequence joins TRBV2 and TRBJ2-5; D is unclear. The CDR3 length is 13 residues. V dropped 0 bases and J dropped 7 bases, with 9 bases sitting between them. Germline CDR1 reads SNHLY; CDR2 reads FYNNEI.

The chain joins TRBV12-3 or TRBV12-4 to TRBJ1-2, with unresolved D. Deletions cut 2 bases from V and 2 bases from J, with 3 bases between. CDR3 size: 12 residues. CDR3 region: CASSLSNYGYTF. DNA for the CDR3: TGTGCCAGCAGTTTAAGCAACTATGGCTACACCTTC.

The chain employs TRBV2 and TRBJ2-2, with a possible D match to TRBD2 (6 bases). Trimming stripped 8 bases from V and 1 base from J, with 11 bases between. Germline loops: CDR1 SNHLY, CDR2 FYNNEI. This CDR3 contains 14 residues. The CDR3 nucleotides are TGTGCCAGCGGGGGAGGACAGAACACCGGGGAGCTGTTTTTT. Protein: CASGGGQNTGELFF.

V and J are TRBV30 and TRBJ1-1; D call uncertain. Germline V CDR1 and CDR2: GTSNPN, SVGIG (reference sequence). This CDR3 spans 12 amino acids. V dropped 2 bases and J dropped 6 bases, with 10 bases sitting between them. The CDR3: CAWSPHTSEAFF. The CDR3 coding sequence is TGTGCCTGGAGTCCCCATACTTCTGAAGCTTTCTTT.

V and J are TRBV29-1 and TRBJ1-5; D remains ambiguous. The V gene's germline CDR1 is SQVTM and CDR2 ANQGSEA. The CDR3 consists of 13 residues. Trimming left V 4 bases short and J 4 bases short, with 11 bases between. CDR3 sequence reads: CSVVLANNQPQHF. The CDR3 region has the DNA TGCAGCGTTGTGCTGGCAAATAATCAGCCCCAGCATTTT.

The chain combines TRBV12-3 or TRBV12-4 with TRBJ1-3, with D unclear. V was clipped by 2 bases and J by 4 bases, with 6 bases between them. CDR3 length: 13 residues. CDR3 region: CASSLKRGNTIYF. CDR3 coding DNA: TGTGCCAGCAGTTTAAAGAGGGGAAACACCATATATTTT.

The chain links TRBV5-1 to TRBJ1-4; 11 bases are a match to TRBD1. This CDR3 is 15 amino acids long. The ends lost 4 bases at V and 6 bases at J; junction bases unmatched: 5. CDR1 is SGHRS, CDR2 YFSETQ, per germline. CDR3 sequence reads: CASSTGQGADEKLFF. The CDR3 region has the DNA TGCGCCAGCAGCACAGGACAGGGGGCTGATGAAAAACTGTTTTTT.

The chain joins TRBV24-1 to TRBJ2-1; D remains unclear. Trimming removed 4 bases at V and 1 base at J, with 7 bases between. From germline, CDR1 is KGHDR and CDR2 SFDVKD. CDR3 length: 14 amino acids. The CDR3 DNA reads TGTGCCACCAGTGAGGCAGGATCCTACAATGAGCAGTTCTTC. This codes for CATSEAGSYNEQFF.

The DNA for the CDR3 is TGTGCCAGCAGCCAGCCGGGACTGCTGAATTCACCCCTCCACTTT. The encoded protein is CASSQPGLLNSPLHF. The chain uses TRBV4-2 and TRBJ1-6; TRBD1 is a possible D gene (5 bases). The V end was cut by 3 bases, the J end by 7 bases, with 13 bases between. CDR3 length: 15 residues. Germline loops: CDR1 LGHNA, CDR2 YNFKEQ.

The rearrangement links TRBV11-2 to TRBJ2-3; 9 nucleotides align to TRBD2. Germline V gives CDR1 SGHAT, CDR2 FQNNGV. The CDR3 is made up of 15 amino acids. V lost 4 bases, J lost 2 bases, and 4 bases stayed unmatched. The CDR3 is CASSYSSGVTDTQYF. CDR3 nucleotides: TGTGCCAGCAGCTATTCTAGCGGGGTCACAGATACGCAGTATTTT.

V and J are TRBV9 and TRBJ1-2; TRBD1 matches 7 bases. Germline V gene lookup returns CDR1 SGDLS and CDR2 YYNGEE. The trim removed 3 bases at V and 2 bases at J, leaving 4 bases unmatched. The CDR3 sequence is 14 residues long. The CDR3 protein is CASSALGQNYGYTF. The CDR3 DNA sequence: TGTGCCAGCAGCGCTTTGGGACAGAACTATGGCTACACCTTC.

The V gene is TRBV27, the J gene TRBJ2-3; the match to TRBD2 covers 15 bases. Per the germline V gene, CDR1 is MNHEY and CDR2 is SMNVEV (reference sequence). V was pared by 5 bases and J by 5 bases, with 8 bases of the junction left unmatched. CDR3 size: 17 residues. The CDR3 DNA follows: TGTGCCAGCAGTCGAAGGACTAGCGGGAGGGCAGAAGATACGCAGTATTTT. Translated: CASSRRTSGRAEDTQYF.

V gene TRBV12-3 or TRBV12-4 combines with J gene TRBJ1-6; no clear D. There are 13 residues in the CDR3. Trimming stripped 8 bases from V and 7 bases from J, with 12 bases between. The CDR3 nucleotides read TGTGCCAGCTCAAATTGGGAGAATTCACCCCTCCACTTT. This gives the protein CASSNWENSPLHF.

The J gene is TRBJ1-2, the V gene TRBV7-9, with 10 positions matching TRBD1. Per germline, CDR1 SEHNR and CDR2 FQNEAQ (reference sequence). V shed 5 bases, J shed 4 bases, and the junction held 4 bases outside the gene matches. This CDR3 is 14 amino acids long. The CDR3 sequence: CASSPGTGVYGYTF. CDR3 nucleotide sequence: TGTGCCAGCAGCCCCGGGACAGGGGTCTATGGCTACACCTTC.